These 23 T cell receptor beta chains came from one sample sequenced in a study of T cell responses to AZD1222 COVID-19 vaccine. Libraries were prepared by immunoSEQ multiplex PCR; TCRdb keeps only in-frame clonotypes and omits some of them. The table has more than 85,000 clones, roughly 89% seen once. The material sequenced was peripheral blood, taken 28 days after the second AZD1222 dose. These receptors were taken from an adult who received the AZD1222 COVID-19 vaccine.

This sequence joins TRBV19 and TRBJ2-4; D might be TRBD1 (6 bases). This CDR3 is built from 15 residues. Germline values: CDR1 LNHDA, CDR2 SQIVND (reference sequence). V was clipped by 5 bases and J by 6 bases, with 17 bases between them. CDR3 nucleotides: TGTGCCAGTAGTGGCCGACCGACAGGCCGAAACATTCAGTACTTC. It specifies CASSGRPTGRNIQYF.

The chain combines TRBV19 with TRBJ2-6, with D unclear. Trimming shortened V by 7 bases and J by 6 bases, and 10 bases separated the two germline ends. Germline loops: CDR1 LNHDA, CDR2 SQIVND (reference sequence). The CDR3 consists of 13 residues. The CDR3 nucleotides are TGTGCCAGTAATCAGGCGTTGGCCAACGTCCTGACTTTC. Its translation is CASNQALANVLTF.

The chain combines TRBV11-2 with TRBJ2-2, with a possible D match to TRBD1 (6 bases). The CDR3 runs 15 residues. V lost 1 base, J lost 4 bases, and 10 bases lay in between. Germline CDR1 is SGHAT and CDR2 is FQNNGV. This CDR3 is CASSLVGRGTGELFF. CDR3 sequence (DNA): TGTGCCAGCAGCTTAGTAGGCAGGGGCACCGGGGAGCTGTTTTTT. Based on the CDR3 plus reference TRBV11-2 and TRBJ2-2, the full variable domain is EAGVAQSPRYKIIEKRQSVAFWCNPISGHATLYWYQQILGQGPKLLIQFQNNGVVDDSQLPKDRFSAERLKGVDSTLKIQPAKLEDSAVYLCASSLVGRGTGELFFGEGSRLTVL.

This clone was seen only once. The CDR3 here is CASSWGTAYGNYNEQFF. The CDR3 nucleotides are TGTGCCAGCAGTTGGGGGACGGCTTATGGAAACTACAATGAGCAGTTCTTC. The V gene is TRBV28, the J gene TRBJ2-1; D tentatively fits TRBD1 or TRBD2 (5 bases each). Trimming left V 4 bases short and J 3 bases short, with 19 bases between. Germline V lookup: CDR1 MDHEN, CDR2 SYDVKM. CDR3 length: 17 residues.

The chain links TRBV6-1 to TRBJ2-5; TRBD1 matches 7 bases. The CDR3 totals 13 residues. Looked up from germline, CDR1 is MNHNS and CDR2 is SASEGT. After removal of 6 bases from V and 3 bases from J, the junction contained 4 bases not matched to a gene. CDR3 protein: CASRNTGEETQYF. The CDR3 region has the DNA TGTGCCAGCAGAAACACAGGGGAAGAGACCCAGTACTTC.

The chain links TRBV18 to TRBJ2-2; TRBD1 might be the D (5 bases). CDR3 length equals 14 residues. The germline CDR1 and CDR2 sequences are KGHSH and LQKENI. V lost 2 bases and J lost 3, with 7 bases in between. In DNA, the CDR3 is TGTGCCAGCTCACCAGGACAAGACACCGGGGAGCTGTTTTTT. Translation gives CASSPGQDTGELFF.

This chain uses TRBV12-3 or TRBV12-4 with TRBJ1-2, with 10 nucleotides matching TRBD1. The CDR3 totals 13 residues. V shed 4 bases, J shed 5 bases, and the junction held 1 base outside the gene matches. The CDR3 coding sequence is TGTGCCAGCAGTTGGGACAGGGGATATGGCTACACCTTC. It is translated as CASSWDRGYGYTF.

The V and J genes are TRBV4-1 and TRBJ1-5, with D perhaps TRBD1 (5 bases). The CDR3 extends over 16 amino acids. Trimming removed 1 base at V and 2 bases at J, with 12 bases between. Germline V CDR1 and CDR2: MGHRA, YSYEKL. CDR3 in amino acids: CASSQGRAWRNQPQHF. The DNA of the CDR3 is TGCGCCAGCAGCCAAGGCAGGGCTTGGCGCAATCAGCCCCAGCATTTT.

The chain links TRBV19 to TRBJ2-1; 7 nucleotides match TRBD1. CDR3 length: 15 residues. Losses at the gene ends were 5 bases for V and 0 bases for J; bases not matched to a gene: 4. Germline CDR1 is LNHDA and CDR2 is SQIVND (reference sequence). CDR3 residues: CASSPDRSSYNEQFF. The CDR3 DNA follows: TGTGCCAGTAGTCCGGACAGGAGCTCCTACAATGAGCAGTTCTTC.

This chain uses TRBV6-5 with TRBJ2-1; perhaps TRBD1 as D (6 bases). The ends were cut back, 6 bases at V and 5 bases at J, with 14 bases in the middle. Germline V CDR1 and CDR2: MNHEY, SVGAGI. The CDR3 runs 14 residues. The CDR3 nucleotides are TGTGCCAGCAGGAGGATCGGACAGAACAATGAGCAGTTCTTC. Encoded protein: CASRRIGQNNEQFF.

This clone appeared once. The V call is TRBV28, the J call TRBJ1-5, with D possibly matching TRBD1 (6 bases). The V end lost 6 bases, the J end lost 4 bases, and 19 bases lay between the germline ends. CDR1 and CDR2 from the germline V gene are MDHEN and SYDVKM. The length of the CDR3 is 16 residues. DNA of the CDR3: TGTGCCAGCAGCCCCCCGGGGGCGGGTAGGAATCAGCCCCAGCATTTT. Residues: CASSPPGAGRNQPQHF.

With regard to this clone: An end of the junction differs from the germline gene, which may be a read error. V gene TRBV19 combines with J gene TRBJ1-1; D is uncertain. CDR3 length: 11 amino acids. Germline loops: CDR1 LNHDA, CDR2 SQIVND (reference sequence). The DNA for the CDR3 is TGTGCCAGTAAGGAGAACTCTGAAGCTTTCTTT. This codes for CASKENSEAFF.

The chain has TRBV19 and TRBJ1-5; 9 bases are a match to TRBD1. Losses at the gene ends were 7 bases for V and 3 bases for J; bases not matched to a gene: 10. CDR1 is LNHDA, CDR2 SQIVND, per germline (reference sequence). The CDR3 sequence is 16 residues long. CDR3: CASIDRGGRDNQPQHF. CDR3 sequence (DNA): TGTGCCAGTATTGACAGGGGGGGTCGAGACAATCAGCCCCAGCATTTT.

The rearrangement links TRBV7-8 to TRBJ2-4; D may be TRBD1 (5 bases). Germline CDR1 and CDR2: SGHVS and FQNEAQ. The CDR3 spans 15 residues. V lost 3 bases, J lost 0 bases, and 9 bases lay in between. In nucleotides, the CDR3 is TGTGCCAGCAGCTTGGACATACTAGCCAAAAACATTCAGTACTTC. As protein: CASSLDILAKNIQYF.

V usage is TRBV5-1 and J usage is TRBJ1-4, with 7 bases aligning to TRBD1. The CDR3 length is 14 residues. Germline CDR1 SGHRS, CDR2 YFSETQ. The junction had 5 bases not matched to a gene; V was cut back by 2 bases and J by 7 bases. CDR3 loop: CASSLRQGSEKLFF. The CDR3 DNA sequence: TGCGCCAGCAGCTTAAGACAGGGAAGTGAAAAACTGTTTTTT.

For this clone: Other nucleotide sequences from this sample produce the same CDR3. This sequence joins TRBV4-1 and TRBJ2-3; TRBD2 is a possible D gene (5 bases). The ends were cut back, 1 base at V and 0 bases at J, with 8 bases in the middle. The CDR3 sequence is 15 residues long. Germline V gives CDR1 MGHRA, CDR2 YSYEKL. This CDR3 reads CASSQGLASTDTQYF. The CDR3 coding sequence is TGCGCCAGCAGCCAAGGGCTAGCTAGCACAGATACGCAGTATTTT.

This chain links TRBV6-6 with TRBJ1-2; 7 bases line up with TRBD1. Looked up from germline, CDR1 is MNHNY and CDR2 is SVGAGI (reference sequence). The CDR3 totals 13 residues. V gave up 2 bases and J gave up 13 bases; unmatched junction bases: 10. The CDR3, as DNA: TGTGCCAGCAGTTACCTGACAGGGAGTGGATCCACCTTC. This encodes CASSYLTGSGSTF.

The gene calls are TRBV18 and TRBJ2-5, with D possibly matching TRBD2 (6 bases). V shed 2 bases and J shed 5 bases, with 9 bases lying between them. Looked up from germline, CDR1 is KGHSH and CDR2 is LQKENI. The CDR3 has 13 amino acids. This chain's CDR3 is CASSPWGDETQYF. The CDR3 coding sequence is TGTGCCAGCTCACCATGGGGGGACGAGACCCAGTACTTC.

The rearrangement uses TRBV4-1 and TRBJ2-5, with 10 bases fitting TRBD2. The V gene end was trimmed by 4 bases and the J gene end by 5 bases; junction bases not matched to a gene: 7. In germline, CDR1 is MGHRA, CDR2 YSYEKL. The CDR3 is 15 amino acids. CDR3 in amino acids: CASSRQIAGGETQYF. The CDR3 DNA sequence: TGCGCCAGCAGCCGCCAAATAGCGGGAGGTGAGACCCAGTACTTC.

This sequence joins TRBV7-3 and TRBJ2-3, with D maybe TRBD2 (6 bases). CDR3 length equals 19 residues. Trimming removed 4 bases at V and 2 bases at J, with 25 bases between. The germline V gene encodes CDR1 SGHTA and CDR2 FQGTGA. CDR3 DNA: TGTGCCAGCAGCTCGTACGGGGGATTGGGCTACACTTACACAGATACGCAGTATTTT. It is translated as CASSSYGGLGYTYTDTQYF.

Turning to this clone: Sequence at one end of the junction differs from germline and may be a read error. The CDR3 here is CASRLGPGTNEKLFF. Here the CDR3 DNA reads TGTGCCAGCAGATTAGGACCTGGGACTAATGAAAAACTGTTTTTT. V and J are TRBV11-2 and TRBJ1-4; D not resolved. The germline V gene encodes CDR1 SGHAT and CDR2 FQNNGV. This CDR3 is 15 amino acids long. Full variable domain (remainder filled in from reference TRBV11-2 and TRBJ1-4): EAGVAQSPRYKIIEKRQSVAFWCNPISGHATLYWYQQILGQGPKLLIQFQNNGVVDDSQLPKDRFSAERLKGVDSTLKIQPAKLEDSAVYLCASRLGPGTNEKLFFGSGTQLSVL.

CDR3 residues: CASSLAASGASYEQYF. CDR3 DNA sequence: TGTGCCAGCAGCTTAGCGGCGTCAGGAGCCTCGTACGAGCAGTACTTC. This chain links TRBV7-2 with TRBJ2-7; D is unclear. Trimming removed 0 bases from V and 4 bases from J, with 16 bases in between. The CDR3 is made up of 16 amino acids. Germline V gene sequence: CDR1 SGHTA, CDR2 FQGNSA.

As concerns this clone: The same CDR3 also results from other DNA sequences found in this sample. The chain joins TRBV19 to TRBJ2-7, with TRBD2 matching over 7 bases. From germline, CDR1 is LNHDA and CDR2 SQIVND (reference sequence). Losses at the gene ends were 3 bases for V and 0 bases for J; bases not matched to a gene: 2. The CDR3 runs 14 residues. CDR3 loop: CASSIGGSSYEQYF. As DNA, the CDR3 is TGTGCCAGTAGTATCGGGGGGAGCTCCTACGAGCAGTACTTC.